The present T cell receptor (beta chain) was sequenced within a study of blood T cell repertoires in COVID-19. Produced via immunoSEQ multiplex PCR; TCRdb's table is partial and in-frame only. The table has approximately 240,000 clones, approximately 90% seen once. Trimming left V 3 bases short and J 9 bases short, with 15 bases between. Germline loops: CDR1 MDHEN, CDR2 SYDVKM. This CDR3 spans 14 amino acids. In this sample, this clone turned up once. V and J are TRBV28 and TRBJ2-1, with D perhaps TRBD1 (6 bases). Sequencing was performed on peripheral blood. The sequence derives from a woman in her thirties or forties who had recovered from COVID-19. The CDR3 sequence: CASSFLDSRGEQFF. The CDR3 DNA follows: TGTGCCAGCAGTTTCCTGGACAGTCGGGGTGAGCAGTTCTTC.